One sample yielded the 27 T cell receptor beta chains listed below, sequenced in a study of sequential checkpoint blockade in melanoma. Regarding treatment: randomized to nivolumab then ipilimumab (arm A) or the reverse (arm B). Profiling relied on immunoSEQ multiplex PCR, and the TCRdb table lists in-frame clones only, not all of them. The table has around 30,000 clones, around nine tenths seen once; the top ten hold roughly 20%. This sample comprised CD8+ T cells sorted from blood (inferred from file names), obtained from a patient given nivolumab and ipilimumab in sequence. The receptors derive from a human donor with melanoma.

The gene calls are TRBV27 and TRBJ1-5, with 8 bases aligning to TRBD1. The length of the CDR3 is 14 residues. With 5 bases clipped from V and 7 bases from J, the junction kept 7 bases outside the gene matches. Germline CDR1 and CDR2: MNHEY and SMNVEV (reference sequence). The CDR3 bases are TGTGCCAGCAGTATACAGGGGGAGGGCCAGCCCCAGCATTTT. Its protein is CASSIQGEGQPQHF.

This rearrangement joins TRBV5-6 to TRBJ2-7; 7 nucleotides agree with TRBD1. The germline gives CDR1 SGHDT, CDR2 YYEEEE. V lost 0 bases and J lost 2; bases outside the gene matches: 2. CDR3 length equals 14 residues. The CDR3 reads CASSLVGQAYEQYF. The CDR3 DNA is TGTGCCAGCAGCTTGGTCGGACAGGCCTACGAGCAGTACTTC.

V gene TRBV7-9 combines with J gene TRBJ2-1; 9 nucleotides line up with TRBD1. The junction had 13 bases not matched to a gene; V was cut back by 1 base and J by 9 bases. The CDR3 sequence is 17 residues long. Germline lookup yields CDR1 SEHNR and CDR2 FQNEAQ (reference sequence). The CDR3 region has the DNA TGTGCCAGCAGCTTAGATCCGGGACAGGGCATAAGTTTTGAGCAGTTCTTC. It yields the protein CASSLDPGQGISFEQFF.

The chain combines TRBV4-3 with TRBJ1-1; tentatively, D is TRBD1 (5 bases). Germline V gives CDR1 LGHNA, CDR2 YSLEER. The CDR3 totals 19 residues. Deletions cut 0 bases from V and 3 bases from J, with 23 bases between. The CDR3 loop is CASSQERFLQGKGDTEAFF. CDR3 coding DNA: TGCGCCAGCAGCCAAGAGCGGTTCCTCCAGGGAAAAGGAGACACTGAAGCTTTCTTT.

CDR3 sequence: CAISEKTLAATYEQYF. CDR3 sequence (DNA): TGTGCCATCAGTGAAAAGACACTAGCAGCTACCTACGAGCAGTACTTC. The V gene is TRBV10-3, the J gene TRBJ2-7, with D possibly matching TRBD2 (6 bases). Germline CDR1 and CDR2: ENHRY and SYGVKD. The CDR3 consists of 16 residues. Trimming removed 3 bases from V and 2 bases from J, with 17 bases in between.

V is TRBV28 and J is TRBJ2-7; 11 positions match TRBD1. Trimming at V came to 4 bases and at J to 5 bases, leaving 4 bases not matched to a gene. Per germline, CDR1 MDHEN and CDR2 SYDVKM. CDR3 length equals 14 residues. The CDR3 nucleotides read TGTGCCAGCAGTTGGGGGACAGGGGGACACGAGCAGTACTTC. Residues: CASSWGTGGHEQYF.

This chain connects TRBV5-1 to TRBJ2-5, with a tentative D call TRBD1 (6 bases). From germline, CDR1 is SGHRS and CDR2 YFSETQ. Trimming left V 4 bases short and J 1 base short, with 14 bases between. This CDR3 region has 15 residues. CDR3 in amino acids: CASSPWDNSQETQYF. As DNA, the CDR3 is TGCGCCAGCAGCCCCTGGGACAACTCCCAAGAGACCCAGTACTTC.

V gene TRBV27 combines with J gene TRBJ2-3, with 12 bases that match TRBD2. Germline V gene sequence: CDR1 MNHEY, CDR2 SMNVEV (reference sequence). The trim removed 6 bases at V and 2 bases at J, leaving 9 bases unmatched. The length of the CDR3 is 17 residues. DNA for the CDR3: TGTGCCAGCAGCCCTCGACTAGCGGGAGACCACACAGATACGCAGTATTTT. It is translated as CASSPRLAGDHTDTQYF.

CDR3 protein: CASSVLAGAPYEQYF. CDR3 DNA: TGTGCCAGCAGCGTGCTAGCGGGGGCCCCCTACGAGCAGTACTTC. The chain uses TRBV9 and TRBJ2-7; TRBD2 matches at 10 bases. Trimming took 2 bases from V and 2 from J; bases not matched to a gene: 4. Germline values: CDR1 SGDLS, CDR2 YYNGEE. The CDR3 has 15 residues.

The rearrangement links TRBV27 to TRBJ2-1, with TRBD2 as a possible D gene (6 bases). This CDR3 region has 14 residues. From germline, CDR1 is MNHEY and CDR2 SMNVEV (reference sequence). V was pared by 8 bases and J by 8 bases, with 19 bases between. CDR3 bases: TGTGCCAGCCGCCCCCGACTAGTTCATGATGAGCAGTTCTTC. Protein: CASRPRLVHDEQFF.

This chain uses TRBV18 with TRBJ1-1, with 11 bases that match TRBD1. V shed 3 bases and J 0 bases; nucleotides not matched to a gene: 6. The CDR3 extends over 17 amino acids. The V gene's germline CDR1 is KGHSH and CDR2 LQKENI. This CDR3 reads CASSPLDRGRLNTEAFF. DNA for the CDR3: TGTGCCAGCTCACCTTTGGACAGGGGGCGTTTGAACACTGAAGCTTTCTTT.

CDR3 sequence (DNA): TGTGCCAGCAGCTGGACAGGGTCCCAAGAGACCCAGTACTTC. This encodes CASSWTGSQETQYF. This sequence joins TRBV9 and TRBJ2-5, with 8 nucleotides matching TRBD1. Germline V gene sequence: CDR1 SGDLS, CDR2 YYNGEE. This CDR3 spans 14 amino acids. Trimming cost V 4 bases and J 1 base; bases outside gene matches: 3.

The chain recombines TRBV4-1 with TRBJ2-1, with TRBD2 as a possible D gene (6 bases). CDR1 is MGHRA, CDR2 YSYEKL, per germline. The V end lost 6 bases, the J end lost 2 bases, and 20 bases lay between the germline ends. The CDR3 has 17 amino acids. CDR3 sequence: CASSREEGTATYNEQFF. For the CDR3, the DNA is TGCGCCAGCAGTCGTGAAGAAGGGACTGCCACCTACAATGAGCAGTTCTTC.

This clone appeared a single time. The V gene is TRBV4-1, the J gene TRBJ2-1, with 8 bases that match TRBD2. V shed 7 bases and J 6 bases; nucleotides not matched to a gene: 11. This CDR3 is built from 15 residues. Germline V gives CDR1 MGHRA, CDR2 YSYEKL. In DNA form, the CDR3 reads TGCGCCAGCACCTTAGGAGCGGGAGTTGGCAATGAGCAGTTCTTC. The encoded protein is CASTLGAGVGNEQFF.

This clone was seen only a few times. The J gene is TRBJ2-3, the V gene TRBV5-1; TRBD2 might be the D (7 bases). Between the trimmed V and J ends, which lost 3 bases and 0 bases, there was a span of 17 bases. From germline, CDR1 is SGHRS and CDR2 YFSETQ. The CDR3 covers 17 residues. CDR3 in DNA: TGCGCCAGCAGCTCCTGGGGGGGCGGGGAAAGCACAGATACGCAGTATTTT. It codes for CASSSWGGGESTDTQYF.

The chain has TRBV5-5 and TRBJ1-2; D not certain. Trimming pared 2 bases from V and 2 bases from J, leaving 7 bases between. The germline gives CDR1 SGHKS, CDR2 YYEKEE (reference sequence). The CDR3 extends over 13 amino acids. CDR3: CASSLAENYGYTF. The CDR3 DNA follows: TGTGCCAGCAGCTTAGCGGAGAACTATGGCTACACCTTC.

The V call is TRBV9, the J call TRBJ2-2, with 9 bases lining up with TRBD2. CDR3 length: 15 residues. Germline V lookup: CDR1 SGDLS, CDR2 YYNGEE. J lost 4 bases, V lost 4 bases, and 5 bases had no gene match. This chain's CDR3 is CASSPTSGVTGELFF. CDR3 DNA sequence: TGTGCCAGCAGCCCGACTAGCGGAGTCACCGGGGAGCTGTTTTTT.

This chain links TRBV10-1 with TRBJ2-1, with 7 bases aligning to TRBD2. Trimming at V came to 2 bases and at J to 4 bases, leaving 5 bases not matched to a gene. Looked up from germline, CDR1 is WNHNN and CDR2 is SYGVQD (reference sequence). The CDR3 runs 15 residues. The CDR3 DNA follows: TGCGCCAGCAGTGAGGAAGCGGGGTTTTACAATGAGCAGTTCTTC. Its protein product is CASSEEAGFYNEQFF.

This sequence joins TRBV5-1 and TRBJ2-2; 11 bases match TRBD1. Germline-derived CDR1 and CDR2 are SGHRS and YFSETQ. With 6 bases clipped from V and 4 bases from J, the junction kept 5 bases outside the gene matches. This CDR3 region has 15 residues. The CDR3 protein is CASTGTGGGTGELFF. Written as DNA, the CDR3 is TGCGCCAGCACCGGGACAGGGGGTGGCACCGGGGAGCTGTTTTTT.

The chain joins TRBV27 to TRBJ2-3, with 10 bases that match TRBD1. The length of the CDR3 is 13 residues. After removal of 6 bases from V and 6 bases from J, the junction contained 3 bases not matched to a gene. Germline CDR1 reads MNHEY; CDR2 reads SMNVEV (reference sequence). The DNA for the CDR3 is TGTGCCAGCAGCGACAGGGGGCTGGATACGCAGTATTTT. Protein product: CASSDRGLDTQYF.

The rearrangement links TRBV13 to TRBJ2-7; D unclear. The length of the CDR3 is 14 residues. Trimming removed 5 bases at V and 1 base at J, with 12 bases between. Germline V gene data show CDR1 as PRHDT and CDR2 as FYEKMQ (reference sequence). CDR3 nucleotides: TGTGCCAGCAGCCCTGGGCAGATTTCCTACGAGCAGTACTTC. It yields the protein CASSPGQISYEQYF.

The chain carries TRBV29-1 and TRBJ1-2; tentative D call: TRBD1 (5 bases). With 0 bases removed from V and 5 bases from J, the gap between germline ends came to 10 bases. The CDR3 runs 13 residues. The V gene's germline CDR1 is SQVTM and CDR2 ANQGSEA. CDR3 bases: TGCAGCGTTGAAGATCAAGGGGCTTATGGCTACACCTTC. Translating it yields CSVEDQGAYGYTF. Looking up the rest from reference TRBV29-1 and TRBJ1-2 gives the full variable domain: SAVISQKPSRDICQRGTSLTIQCQVDSQVTMMFWYRQQPGQSLTLIATANQGSEATYESGFVIDKFPISRPNLTFSTLTVSNMSPEDSSIYLCSVEDQGAYGYTFGSGTRLTVV.

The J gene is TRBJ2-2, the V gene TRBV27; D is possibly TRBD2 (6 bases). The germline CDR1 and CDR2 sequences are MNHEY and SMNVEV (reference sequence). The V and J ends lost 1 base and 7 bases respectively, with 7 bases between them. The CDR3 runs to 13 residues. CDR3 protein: CASSLWGDGELFF. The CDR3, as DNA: TGTGCCAGCAGTTTATGGGGGGACGGGGAGCTGTTTTTT.

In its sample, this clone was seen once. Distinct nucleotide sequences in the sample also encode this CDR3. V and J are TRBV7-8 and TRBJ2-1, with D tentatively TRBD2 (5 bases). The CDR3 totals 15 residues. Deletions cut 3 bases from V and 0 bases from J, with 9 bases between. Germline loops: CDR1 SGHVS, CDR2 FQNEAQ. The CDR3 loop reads CASSFIASSYNEQFF. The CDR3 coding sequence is TGTGCCAGCAGCTTCATAGCGAGCTCCTACAATGAGCAGTTCTTC.

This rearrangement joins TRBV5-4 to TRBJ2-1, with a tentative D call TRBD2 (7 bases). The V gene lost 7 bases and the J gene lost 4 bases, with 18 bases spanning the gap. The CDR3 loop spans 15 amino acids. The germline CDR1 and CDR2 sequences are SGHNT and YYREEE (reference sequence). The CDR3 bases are TGTGCCAGCGGCGAGGGGGGGGCCCCTTACAATGAGCAGTTCTTC. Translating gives CASGEGGAPYNEQFF.

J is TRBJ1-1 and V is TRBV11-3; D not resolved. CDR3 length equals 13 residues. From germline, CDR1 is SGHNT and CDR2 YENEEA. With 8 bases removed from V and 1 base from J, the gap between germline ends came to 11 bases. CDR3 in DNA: TGTGCCAGCCTCCAACTAACGAACACTGAAGCTTTCTTT. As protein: CASLQLTNTEAFF. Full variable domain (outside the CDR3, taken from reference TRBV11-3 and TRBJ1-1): EAGVVQSPRYKIIEKKQPVAFWCNPISGHNTLYWYLQNLGQGPELLIRYENEEAVDDSQLPKDRFSAERLKGVDSTLKIQPAELGDSAVYLCASLQLTNTEAFFGQGTRLTVV.

In DNA, the CDR3 is TGTGCCAGCTCGGAGAGGGGGCATGCAGATACGCAGTATTTT. Translated: CASSERGHADTQYF. This rearrangement joins TRBV27 to TRBJ2-3, with 7 bases aligning to TRBD1. The junction had 9 bases not matched to a gene; V was cut back by 8 bases and J by 4 bases. The CDR3 is 14 residues long. Germline lookup yields CDR1 MNHEY and CDR2 SMNVEV (reference sequence).